This T cell receptor beta chain comes out of a study of cytomegalovirus exposure and HLA in healthy donors. Notes on this clone: Its antigen is still unknown. The same CDR3 can be traced to other DNA sequences in this sample.

Regarding the study as a whole: Sequencing likely caused a cluster of highly shared sequence variants. In terms of immune exposure information, only CMV serostatus was available.

The PCR was carried out with 60 Vbeta primers and 13 Jbeta primers. Sequencing was performed with immunoSEQ multiplex PCR; in TCRdb, only in-frame clones are kept and a portion is missing. The table records 250,000 to 350,000 clones, around 86% of them present only once. The material sequenced was PBMCs. This TCR was sampled from a man aged 40-50 years in good health and CMV-seropositive.

CDR3 protein: CASSPGSYEQYF. The CDR3 nucleotides are TGTGCCAGCAGTCCGGGGTCCTACGAGCAGTACTTC. The chain couples TRBV6-6 to TRBJ2-7; D might be TRBD2 (5 bases). The CDR3 sequence is 12 residues long. Germline V gene sequence: CDR1 MNHNY, CDR2 SVGAGI (reference sequence). Trimming left V 5 bases short and J 1 base short, with 6 bases between.